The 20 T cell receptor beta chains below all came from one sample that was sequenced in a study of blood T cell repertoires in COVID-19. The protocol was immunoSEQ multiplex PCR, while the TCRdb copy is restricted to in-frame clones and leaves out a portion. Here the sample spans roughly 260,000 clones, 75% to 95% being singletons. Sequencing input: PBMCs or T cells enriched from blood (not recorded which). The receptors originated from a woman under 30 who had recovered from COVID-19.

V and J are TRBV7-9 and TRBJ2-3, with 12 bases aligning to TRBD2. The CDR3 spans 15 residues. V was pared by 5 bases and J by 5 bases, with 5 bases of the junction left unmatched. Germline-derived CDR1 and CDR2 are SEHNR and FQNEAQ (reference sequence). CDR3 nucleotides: TGTGCCAGCAGCGTGACTAGCGGGAGAGGAGATACGCAGTATTTT. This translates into CASSVTSGRGDTQYF.

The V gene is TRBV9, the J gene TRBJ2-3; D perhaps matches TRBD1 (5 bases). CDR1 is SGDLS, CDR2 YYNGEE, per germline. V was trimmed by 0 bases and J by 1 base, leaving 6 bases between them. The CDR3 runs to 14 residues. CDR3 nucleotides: TGTGCCAGCAGCGTAGAAGGGGGCACAGATACGCAGTATTTT. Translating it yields CASSVEGGTDTQYF.

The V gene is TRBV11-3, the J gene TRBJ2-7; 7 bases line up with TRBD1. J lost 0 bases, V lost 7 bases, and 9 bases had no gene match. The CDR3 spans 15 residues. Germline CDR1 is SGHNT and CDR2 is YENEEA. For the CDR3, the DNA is TGTGCCAGCAATCCGGGATACAGGGGCTCCTACGAGCAGTACTTC. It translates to CASNPGYRGSYEQYF.

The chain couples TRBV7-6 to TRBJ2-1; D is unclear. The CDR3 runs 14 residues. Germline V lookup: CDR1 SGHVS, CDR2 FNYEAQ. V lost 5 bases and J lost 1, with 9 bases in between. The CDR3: CASSPFGSYNEQFF. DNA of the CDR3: TGTGCCAGCAGCCCGTTCGGGTCCTACAATGAGCAGTTCTTC.

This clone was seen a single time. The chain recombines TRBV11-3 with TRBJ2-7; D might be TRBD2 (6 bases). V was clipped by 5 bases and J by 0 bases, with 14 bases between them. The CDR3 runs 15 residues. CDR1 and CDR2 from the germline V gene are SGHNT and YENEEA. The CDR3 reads CASSRGLSFSYEQYF. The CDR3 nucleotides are TGTGCCAGCAGCCGTGGACTATCGTTCTCCTACGAGCAGTACTTC.

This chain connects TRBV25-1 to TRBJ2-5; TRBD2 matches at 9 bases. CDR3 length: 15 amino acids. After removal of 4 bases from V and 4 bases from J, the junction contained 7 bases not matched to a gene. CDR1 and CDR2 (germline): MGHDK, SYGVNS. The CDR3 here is CASSAIAGVSETQYF. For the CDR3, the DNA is TGTGCCAGCAGTGCAATAGCGGGAGTCTCAGAGACCCAGTACTTC.

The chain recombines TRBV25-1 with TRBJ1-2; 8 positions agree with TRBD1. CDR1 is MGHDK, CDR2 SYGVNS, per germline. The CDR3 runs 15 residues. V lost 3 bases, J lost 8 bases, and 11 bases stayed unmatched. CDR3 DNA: TGTGCCAGCAGTGACCACAGGGGGGAGAGTGGCGGCTACACCTTC. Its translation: CASSDHRGESGGYTF.

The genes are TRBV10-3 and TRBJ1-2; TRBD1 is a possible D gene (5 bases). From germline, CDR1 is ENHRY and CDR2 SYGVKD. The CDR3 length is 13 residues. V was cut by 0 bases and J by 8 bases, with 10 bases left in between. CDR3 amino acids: CAISESISGGYTF. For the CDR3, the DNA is TGTGCCATCAGTGAGTCAATATCAGGGGGCTACACCTTC.

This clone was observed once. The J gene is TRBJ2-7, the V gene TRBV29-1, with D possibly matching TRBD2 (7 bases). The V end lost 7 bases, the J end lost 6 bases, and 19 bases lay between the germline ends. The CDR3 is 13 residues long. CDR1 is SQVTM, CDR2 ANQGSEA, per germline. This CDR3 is CSARRSGGVEQYF. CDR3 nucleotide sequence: TGCAGCGCACGGCGTTCGGGGGGCGTCGAGCAGTACTTC.

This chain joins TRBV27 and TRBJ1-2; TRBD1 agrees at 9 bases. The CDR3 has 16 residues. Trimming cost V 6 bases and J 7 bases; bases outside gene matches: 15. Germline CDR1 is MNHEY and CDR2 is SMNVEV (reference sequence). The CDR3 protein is CASSLSPGTGFGGYTF. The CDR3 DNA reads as TGTGCCAGCAGCCTAAGTCCCGGGACAGGGTTTGGTGGCTACACCTTC.

CDR3 loop: CASSPEGAALLGLAQYF. CDR3 DNA: TGTGCCAGCTCACCGGAAGGTGCGGCCCTTCTGGGTTTGGCGCAGTATTTT. The J gene is TRBJ2-3, the V gene TRBV18; D call uncertain. CDR1 is KGHSH and CDR2 is LQKENI in the germline V gene. With 3 bases removed from V and 10 bases from J, the gap between germline ends came to 26 bases. The CDR3 covers 17 residues.

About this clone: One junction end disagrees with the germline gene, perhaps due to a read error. The CDR3 DNA is TGTGCCAGCAGCCCCACCGGGACAGTGTGTCAGCTCCAGCATTTT. Translating it yields CASSPTGTVCQLQHF. J is TRBJ1-5 and V is TRBV6-5, with 7 bases matching TRBD1. There are 15 residues in the CDR3. Per the germline V gene, CDR1 is MNHEY and CDR2 is SVGAGI.

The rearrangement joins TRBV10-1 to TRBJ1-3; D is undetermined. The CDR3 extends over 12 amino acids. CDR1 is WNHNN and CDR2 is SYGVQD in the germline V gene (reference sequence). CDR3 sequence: CVILGSGNTIYF. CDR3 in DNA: TGCGTCATACTCGGCTCTGGAAACACCATATATTTT.

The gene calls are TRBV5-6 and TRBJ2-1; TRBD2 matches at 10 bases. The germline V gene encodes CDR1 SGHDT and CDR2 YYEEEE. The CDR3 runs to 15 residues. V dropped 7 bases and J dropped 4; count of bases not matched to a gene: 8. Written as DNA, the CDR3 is TGTGCCAGCTCCTGGGTAGCGGGGGGTTACAATGAGCAGTTCTTC. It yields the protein CASSWVAGGYNEQFF.

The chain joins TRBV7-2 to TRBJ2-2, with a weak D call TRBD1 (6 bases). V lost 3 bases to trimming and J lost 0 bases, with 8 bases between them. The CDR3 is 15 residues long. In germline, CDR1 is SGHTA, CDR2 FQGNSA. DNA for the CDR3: TGTGCCAGCAGCTTCAGGGGACCGAACACCGGGGAGCTGTTTTTT. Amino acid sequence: CASSFRGPNTGELFF.

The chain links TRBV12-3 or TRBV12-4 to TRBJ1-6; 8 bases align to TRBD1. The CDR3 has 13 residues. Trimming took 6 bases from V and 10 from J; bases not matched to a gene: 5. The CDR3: CASRSTGESPLHF. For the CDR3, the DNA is TGTGCCAGCAGGTCGACAGGGGAATCACCCCTCCACTTT.

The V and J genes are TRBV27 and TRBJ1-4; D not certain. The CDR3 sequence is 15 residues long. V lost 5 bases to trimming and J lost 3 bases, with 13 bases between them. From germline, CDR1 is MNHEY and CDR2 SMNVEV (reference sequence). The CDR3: CASSRIDTANEKLFF. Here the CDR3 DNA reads TGTGCCAGCAGTAGGATTGACACCGCTAATGAAAAACTGTTTTTT.

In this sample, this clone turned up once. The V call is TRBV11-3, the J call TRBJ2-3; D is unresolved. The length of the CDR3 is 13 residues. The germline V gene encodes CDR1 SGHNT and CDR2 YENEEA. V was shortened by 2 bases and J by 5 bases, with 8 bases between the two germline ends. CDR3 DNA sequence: TGTGCCAGCAGCTTACCCGGAGAAGATACGCAGTATTTT. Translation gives CASSLPGEDTQYF.

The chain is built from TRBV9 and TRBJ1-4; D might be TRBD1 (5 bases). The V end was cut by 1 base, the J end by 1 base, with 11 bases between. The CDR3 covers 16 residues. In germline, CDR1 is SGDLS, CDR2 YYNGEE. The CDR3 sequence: CASSVNPQGTNEKLFF. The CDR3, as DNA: TGTGCCAGCAGCGTAAACCCGCAGGGAACTAATGAAAAACTGTTTTTT.

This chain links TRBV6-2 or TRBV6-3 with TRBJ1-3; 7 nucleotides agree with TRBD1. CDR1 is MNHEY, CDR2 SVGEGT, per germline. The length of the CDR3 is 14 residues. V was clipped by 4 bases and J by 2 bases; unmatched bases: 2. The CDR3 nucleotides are TGTGCCAGCAGTTCCGGGACAGCTGGAAACACCATATATTTT. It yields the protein CASSSGTAGNTIYF.